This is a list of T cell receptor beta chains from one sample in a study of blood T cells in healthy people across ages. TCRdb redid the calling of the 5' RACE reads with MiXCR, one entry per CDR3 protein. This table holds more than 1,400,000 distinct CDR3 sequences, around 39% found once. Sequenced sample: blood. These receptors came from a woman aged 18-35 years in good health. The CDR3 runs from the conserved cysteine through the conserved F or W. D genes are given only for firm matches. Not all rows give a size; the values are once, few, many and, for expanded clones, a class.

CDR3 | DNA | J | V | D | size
CASSLLAGVRTRADTQYF | TGTGCCAGCAGTTTATTAGCGGGGGTACGCACTCGCGCAGATACGCAGTATTTT | TRBJ2-3 | TRBV12-3/TRBV12-4 | TRBD2 | NA
CASSQVDNYNEQFF | TGCGCCAGCAGTCAGGTGGACAACTACAATGAGCAGTTCTTC | TRBJ2-1 | TRBV5-1 | NA | NA
CASSFEETYEQYF | TGTGCCAGCAGTTTCGAAGAGACCTACGAGCAGTACTTC | TRBJ2-7 | TRBV28 | NA | many
CASRPLDVRGKSGCTF | TGTGCCAGCAGGCCGTTAGACGTCAGGGGAAAGTCGGGCTGCACCTTC | TRBJ1-2 | TRBV6-2/TRBV6-3 | NA | once
CASSTPVREFYNEQFF | TGTGCCAGCAGCACCCCGGTAAGGGAGTTCTACAATGAGCAGTTCTTC | TRBJ2-1 | TRBV11-1 | NA | few
CASSLDRRDSVNEQFF | TGCGCCAGCAGCTTGGATCGCCGGGACAGTGTCAATGAGCAGTTCTTC | TRBJ2-1 | TRBV5-1 | TRBD1 | NA
CSARVSVYSNEQFF | TGCAGTGCTAGAGTGTCGGTGTACTCCAATGAGCAGTTCTTC | TRBJ2-1 | TRBV20-1 | NA | few
CAISPGTGATNEQYF | TGTGCCATCTCGCCGGGGACAGGGGCTACCAATGAGCAGTACTTC | TRBJ2-5 | TRBV10-3 | TRBD1 | few
CSARDPIGTSGLSYNEQFF | TGCAGTGCTAGAGATCCCATCGGGACTAGCGGACTTTCGTACAATGAGCAGTTCTTC | TRBJ2-1 | TRBV20-1 | TRBD2 | NA
CSARDVVVEEVGNQPQHF | TGCAGTGCTAGAGATGTGGTCGTGGAGGAGGTCGGCAATCAGCCCCAGCATTTT | TRBJ1-5 | TRBV20-1 | NA | NA
CASSQGEDSYTDTQYF | TGCGCCAGCAGCCAAGGTGAGGACTCCTACACAGATACGCAGTATTTT | TRBJ2-3 | TRBV4-1 | NA | NA
CASSLDAGIRNEQYF | TGCGCCAGCAGCTTGGATGCGGGAATTAGGAATGAGCAGTACTTC | TRBJ2-7 | TRBV5-1 | NA | NA
CASRNRDRKNTEAFF | TGCGCCAGCCGCAACCGGGACAGGAAGAACACTGAAGCTTTCTTT | TRBJ1-1 | TRBV5-1 | TRBD1 | NA
CASSLGRKETQYF | TGTGCCAGCAGTTTGGGACGGAAAGAGACCCAGTACTTC | TRBJ2-5 | TRBV12-3/TRBV12-4 | NA | few
CASSPLHSQRNTIYF | TGCGCCAGCAGCCCGCTGCATTCTCAACGAAACACCATATATTTT | TRBJ1-3 | TRBV4-1 | NA | NA
CASSPQTSTQYF | TGTGCCAGCAGCCCGCAGACTAGTACGCAGTATTTT | TRBJ2-3 | TRBV11-2 | NA | few
CASSQDLRNYGYTF | TGCGCCAGCAGCCAAGATCTGCGGAACTATGGCTACACCTTC | TRBJ1-2 | TRBV4-1 | NA | NA
CASNGQVGDQPQHF | TGTGCCAGCAACGGACAGGTGGGGGATCAGCCCCAGCATTTT | TRBJ1-5 | TRBV5-5 | TRBD1 | few
CASRQTGVRDTQYF | TGTGCCAGCAGGCAGACAGGGGTGAGAGATACGCAGTATTTT | TRBJ2-3 | TRBV28 | TRBD1 | once
CASSQDSGLAEQFF | TGTGCCAGCAGCCAAGACTCGGGACTAGCGGAGCAGTTCTTC | TRBJ2-1 | TRBV3-1 | TRBD2 | NA
CASSENGAQETQYF | TGCGCCAGCAGTGAGAACGGGGCCCAAGAGACCCAGTACTTC | TRBJ2-5 | TRBV10-1 | NA | few
CSVDVQDRANEQFF | TGCAGCGTTGATGTCCAGGACAGGGCAAATGAGCAGTTCTTC | TRBJ2-1 | TRBV29-1 | TRBD1 | NA
CASRRFEGRDTQYF | TGTGCCAGCAGGCGCTTTGAGGGGAGGGATACGCAGTATTTT | TRBJ2-3 | TRBV7-6 | NA | NA
CASSRGLITEQFF | TGTGCCAGCAGCAGGGGACTAATCACTGAGCAGTTCTTC | TRBJ2-1 | TRBV7-9 | TRBD2 | many
CSVNPIGGRVDEQYF | TGCAGCGTCAACCCTATCGGCGGGAGAGTCGATGAGCAGTACTTC | TRBJ2-5 | TRBV29-1 | TRBD2 | NA
CASSFRQGTGELFF | TGTGCCAGCAGCTTTAGACAGGGCACCGGGGAGCTGTTTTTT | TRBJ2-2 | TRBV11-2 | TRBD1 | many
CASSLSPTVEGGDTQYF | TGTGCCAGCAGTTTATCCCCAACCGTCGAGGGCGGAGATACGCAGTATTTT | TRBJ2-3 | TRBV28 | NA | few
CSATRSGDGYTF | TGCAGTGCTACCCGCTCAGGGGATGGCTACACCTTC | TRBJ1-2 | TRBV20-1 | NA | many
CAISESTIGGSHEETQYF | TGTGCCATCAGTGAGTCGACAATTGGCGGGAGTCATGAAGAGACCCAGTACTTC | TRBJ2-5 | TRBV10-3 | TRBD2 | NA
CAWKGSGKAFF | TGTGCCTGGAAAGGTTCCGGCAAAGCTTTCTTT | TRBJ1-1 | TRBV30 | NA | NA
CASSKRAGGSTQYF | TGTGCCAGCAGCAAGAGAGCGGGAGGTTCAACCCAGTACTTC | TRBJ2-5 | TRBV7-2 | TRBD2 | few
CASSLGVVGATGELFF | TGTGCCAGCAGCTTAGGTGTAGTAGGAGCGACCGGGGAGCTGTTTTTT | TRBJ2-2 | TRBV11-3 | NA | NA
CASSQGGTPTDTQYF | TGCGCCAGCAGCCAAGGTGGGACCCCTACAGATACGCAGTATTTT | TRBJ2-3 | TRBV4-1 | NA | few
CASSFSTGVSYGYTF | TGTGCCAGCAGTTTCTCGACAGGGGTTTCCTATGGCTACACCTTC | TRBJ1-2 | TRBV27 | TRBD1 | NA
CSVGTGTGANVLTF | TGCAGCGTTGGGACAGGGACCGGGGCCAACGTCCTGACTTTC | TRBJ2-6 | TRBV29-1 | TRBD1 | NA
CAGSSDPLAGDDIPIKNIQYF | TGTGCCGGCAGCTCGGACCCACTAGCGGGAGACGATATCCCCATCAAAAACATTCAGTACTTC | TRBJ2-4 | TRBV7-4 | TRBD2 | NA
CASSVAGGLRDYEQYF | TGTGCCAGCAGTGTAGCGGGGGGGCTTCGGGATTACGAGCAGTACTTC | TRBJ2-7 | TRBV5-8 | TRBD2 | NA
CSAREGVGYTF | TGCAGTGCTAGGGAGGGAGTTGGCTACACCTTC | TRBJ1-2 | TRBV20-1 | NA | few
CAWRAVGMNTEAFF | TGTGCCTGGAGGGCGGTAGGGATGAACACTGAAGCTTTCTTT | TRBJ1-1 | TRBV30 | NA | NA
CSVEQGAETQYF | TGCAGCGTTGAGCAGGGGGCAGAGACCCAGTACTTC | TRBJ2-5 | TRBV29-1 | TRBD1 | NA
CASSSRDNGYEQYF | TGTGCCAGCAGTTCCCGGGACAATGGCTACGAGCAGTACTTC | TRBJ2-7 | TRBV6-2/TRBV6-3 | NA | many
CSAGEVGETQYF | TGCAGTGCTGGGGAGGTTGGGGAGACCCAGTACTTC | TRBJ2-5 | TRBV20-1 | NA | NA
CSVHGSTSYEQYF | TGCAGCGTCCACGGCAGCACCTCCTACGAGCAGTACTTC | TRBJ2-7 | TRBV29-1 | NA | once
CASSFQGSSPMYF | TGTGCCAGCAGCTTTCAGGGATCATCCCCCATGTACTTC | TRBJ2-7 | TRBV7-9 | NA | few
CASSTKTSMSSYEQYF | TGTGCCAGCAGCACGAAAACTAGCATGAGCTCCTACGAGCAGTACTTC | TRBJ2-7 | TRBV27 | NA | NA
CASSAFGSGGVSETQYF | TGTGCCAGCAGCGCATTCGGGAGCGGGGGAGTCAGTGAGACCCAGTACTTC | TRBJ2-5 | TRBV9 | TRBD2 | NA
CAIRGQVYEQYF | TGTGCCATCAGGGGGCAGGTCTACGAGCAGTACTTC | TRBJ2-7 | TRBV10-3 | NA | NA